This T cell receptor (beta chain) was captured in a study of PD-1 blockade in classical Hodgkin lymphoma (dated by TCRdb to between 2020 and 2021). Context from the whole study: Nivolumab dosing was 3 mg/kg intravenously every 2 weeks, continuing until either disease progression or unacceptable toxicity. To define a peripheral blood immune signature of response to PD-1 blockade in classical Hodgkin lymphoma, the study combined TCR beta sequencing with CyTOF.

General conclusions and limits of the study: Lower diversity was seen in patients whose nivolumab began less than 1 year after ASCT, and these patients were left out of later analyses so that immune reconstitution would not confound the results. By C4D1, a significant rise was seen in CD4+ TCR diversity but not in CD8+ TCR diversity (p=0.0027 vs p=0.16), and the rise was most apparent among complete responders (p=0.02). Baseline TCR diversity was reported to be lower in newly diagnosed patients than in healthy donors and to be lower still in relapsed/refractory patients. Trial patients achieving complete response had baseline diversity similar to newly diagnosed patients, whereas partial responders and progressors had significantly lower diversity. The study was restricted to a single clinical trial cohort, and the causes of repertoire differences, possibly disease activity or prior therapy, were left undefined.

The time point label corresponds to: cycle 2 day 1 (C2D1) of nivolumab. Every trial patient had relapsed following autologous stem cell transplantation, and prior brentuximab vedotin exposure was what differed among cohorts A, B and C. The trial cohort comprised some 60 patients with relapsed/refractory classical Hodgkin lymphoma whose best overall responses were complete response, partial response or progressive disease. Single-agent nivolumab was administered to trial patients in the multi-cohort phase II CheckMate 205 trial. An independent review committee assessed best overall response using the 2007 International Working Group response criteria. Trial PBMCs were collected immediately before nivolumab initiation (C1D1) and during therapy at cycle 2 day 1 and cycle 4 day 1. Peripheral blood was collected in 8 mL Vacutainer Cell Preparation Tubes, from which PBMCs were isolated by centrifugation and then cryopreserved.

The Qiagen DNeasy kit was used to extract genomic DNA from unsorted PBMCs and from the negatively selected CD4+ and CD8+ fractions. Using primers that anneal to V and J segments, immunoSEQ multiplex PCR amplified the TCR beta CDR3 regions. A synthetic immune receptor repertoire was used to minimize amplification bias, and any remaining bias was removed computationally after sequencing. Per the original workflow: Custom Python scripts were used to quantify repertoire diversity as the Shannon entropy index. Unsorted, CD4+ and CD8+ repertoires were examined separately, except in combined analyses, for which CD4+ and CD8+ sequences were merged in silico. A clone was considered expanded if an increase in frequency of at least 2-fold after treatment relative to C1D1 was found, and a pseudocount of 0.5 was applied to clones undetected at baseline. Singleton clones were defined as clones with 0 or 1 copy at C1D1, and non-singleton clones were defined as clones with 2 or more copies. By matching protein sequences in sorted samples from the same patient, clones expanded in unsorted samples were annotated as CD4+, CD8+ or unknown. Wilcoxon tests on paired samples were used to test changes in diversity from C1D1 to C4D1. TCRdb obtained this table from immuneACCESS and retained in-frame rearrangements with V and J assigned. These tables miss some clones; where compared with another copy, unresolved V genes account for less than half of the shortfall, and the remainder is unexplained. That table gives V, J and clone size, and the DNA gave D and trimming. This sample gives roughly 140,000 clones in total; around four fifths of them show up just once. In total, the top ten clones hold roughly 10% of the sample.

The germline V gene yields LGHNA for CDR1 and YNFKEQ for CDR2. CDR3 length: 18 amino acids, cysteine to phenylalanine. This entry keeps only the CDR3 DNA: 54 bases, framed from base 1. Trimmed from V: 0 bases; trimmed from J: 0 bases; junction bases lacking a gene match: 11. Regarding this clone: Its antigen remains unidentified. No much larger clonotype is one base removed from it; base qualities were not supplied.

The clonotype originates from a human donor with classical Hodgkin lymphoma. Sequenced here: peripheral blood mononuclear cells (PBMCs), sampled before the second cycle of nivolumab. The V and J segments used are TRBV4-2 and TRBJ2-7; TRBD1 lines up with 7 middle nucleotides. The DNA sequence is given as TGTGCCAGCAGCCAAGATCCCCCCGGGGACAGCCTCTCCTACGAGCAGTACTTC. Translated, this is CASSQDPPGDSLSYEQYF.